The 22 T cell receptor beta chains in this list originate from one sample, sequenced in a study of blood T cells in healthy people across ages. A second PCR of about 6 to 11 cycles used a sample-barcoded 5' primer and a J-beta primer mix. Each CDR3 protein is one row after TCRdb ran MiXCR on the 5' RACE reads. The repertoire includes 800,000 to 950,000 distinct CDR3 sequences, 29% of them detected once, and roughly a tenth sits in the top ten. These same records also appear under a second study, on T cells of mothers and their children.

The sample was blood. The origin of the receptors is a woman between 35 and 50 years old in good health.

The chain carries TRBV12-3 or TRBV12-4 and TRBJ2-3; 11 bases map to TRBD2. The V gene end was trimmed by 8 bases and the J gene end by 15 bases; junction bases not matched to a gene: 19. The CDR3 runs 15 residues. Here the CDR3 DNA reads TGTGCCAGCGGAATAGCGGGGGGGAGCCCAGATATGCAATATTTT. It translates to CASGIAGGSPDMQYF.

CDR3 coding DNA: TGTGCCAGCAGCCCCTGGACTAGCTCAGATACGCAGTATTTT. Residues: CASSPWTSSDTQYF. This chain joins TRBV13 and TRBJ2-3, with TRBD2 matching 8 bases. J was trimmed by 4 bases and V by 5 bases; bases with no gene match: 5. Looked up from germline, CDR1 is PRHDT and CDR2 is FYEKMQ (reference sequence). The CDR3 is made up of 14 amino acids.

This clonotype came up a few times. Germline is not matched at one junction end, which may reflect a read error. The chain joins TRBV4-1 to TRBJ2-5; 12 bases are shared with TRBD2. The CDR3 consists of 19 residues. Germline CDR1 reads MGHRA; CDR2 reads YSYEKL. As DNA, the CDR3 is TGCGCCAGCAGCCAAGGATCCCTAGCGGGGGGGCCTAGGCAAGAGACCCGGTACTTC. Its protein is CASSQGSLAGGPRQETRYF.

V usage is TRBV7-9 and J usage is TRBJ2-1, with D hard to call. Germline CDR1 SEHNR, CDR2 FQNEAQ (reference sequence). V was cut by 2 bases and J by 15 bases, with 23 bases left in between. CDR3 length: 15 amino acids. As DNA, the CDR3 is TGTGCCAGCAGCTTAATAGTCCCGGATGCCGGCCCGACGTTCTTC. Residues: CASSLIVPDAGPTFF.

This clonotype was recorded a few times. V usage is TRBV27 and J usage is TRBJ2-6; possibly TRBD1 for D (6 bases). Germline CDR1 and CDR2: MNHEY and SMNVEV (reference sequence). The CDR3 sequence is 16 residues long. The V end was cut by 6 bases, the J end by 0 bases, with 12 bases between. CDR3 in amino acids: CASRQGPSSGANVLTF. CDR3 sequence (DNA): TGTGCCAGCAGACAGGGACCGTCCTCTGGGGCCAACGTCCTGACTTTC. Based on the CDR3 plus reference TRBV27 and TRBJ2-6, the full variable domain is EAQVTQNPRYLITVTGKKLTVTCSQNMNHEYMSWYRQDPGLGLRQIYYSMNVEVTDKGDVPEGYKVSRKEKRNFPLILESPSPNQTSLYFCASRQGPSSGANVLTFGAGSRLTVL.

With respect to this clonotype: Germline and junction disagree at one end, which may indicate a read error. The chain is built from TRBV29-1 and TRBJ2-7, with 11 nucleotides matching TRBD1. This CDR3 spans 17 amino acids. The germline V gene encodes CDR1 SQVTM and CDR2 ANQGSEA. CDR3 loop: CSVAPGTGGQASCEQYF. As DNA, the CDR3 is TGCAGCGTTGCCCCCGGGACAGGGGGACAAGCCTCCTGCGAGCAGTACTTC.

This clonotype was found a few times. The chain recombines TRBV11-2 with TRBJ1-2; D remains unclear. The ends were cut back, 1 base at V and 7 bases at J, with 13 bases in the middle. CDR1 and CDR2 (germline): SGHAT, FQNNGV. The CDR3 loop spans 14 amino acids. The CDR3 sequence: CASSLVGPRGGYTF. The CDR3 DNA sequence: TGTGCCAGCAGCTTAGTAGGGCCGAGAGGTGGCTACACCTTC.

With regard to this clonotype: One junction end disagrees with the germline gene, perhaps due to a read error. This rearrangement joins TRBV28 to TRBJ2-3; 9 bases fit TRBD2. Germline CDR1 and CDR2: MDHEN and SYDVKM. The CDR3 consists of 16 residues. The CDR3 nucleotides read TGCGCCAGTCCCCGAGCGGGGGGCCCGAGCACAGATACGCAGTATTTT. The encoded protein is CASPRAGGPSTDTQYF.

The V gene is TRBV12-3 or TRBV12-4, the J gene TRBJ2-3, with 9 bases that match TRBD2. V was pared by 4 bases and J by 4 bases, with 3 bases of the junction left unmatched. The CDR3 is made up of 14 amino acids. Here the CDR3 DNA reads TGTGCCAGCAGTTCCATAGCGGGGGCAGATACGCAGTATTTT. Residues: CASSSIAGADTQYF.

This clonotype came up many times. V gene TRBV20-1 combines with J gene TRBJ2-7, with D unresolved. The CDR3 runs to 12 residues. Germline loops: CDR1 DFQATT, CDR2 SNEGSKA (reference sequence). Trimming took off 4 bases at V and 4 bases at J, with 11 bases between the two ends. This chain's CDR3 is CSAIPTGYEQYF. CDR3 nucleotides: TGCAGTGCTATCCCAACTGGTTACGAGCAGTACTTC.

The chain has TRBV5-1 and TRBJ2-3; D is possibly TRBD1 (5 bases). Germline CDR1 SGHRS, CDR2 YFSETQ. The length of the CDR3 is 13 residues. V gave up 5 bases and J gave up 2 bases, with 9 bases separating them. CDR3 region: CASRTENTDTQYF. The CDR3 DNA reads TGCGCCAGCAGGACAGAAAACACAGATACGCAGTATTTT.

This clonotype was counted ten times or more. CDR3 sequence reads: CSARGRPQTNEQFF. The CDR3 nucleotides read TGCAGTGCCCGGGGGCGACCCCAGACTAATGAGCAGTTCTTC. The chain has TRBV20-1 and TRBJ2-1; either TRBD1 or TRBD2 may supply D (6 bases each). From germline, CDR1 is DFQATT and CDR2 SNEGSKA (reference sequence). This CDR3 contains 14 residues. The V and J ends lost 6 bases and 7 bases respectively, with 19 bases between them.

This clonotype was seen repeatedly, ten times or more. V and J are TRBV20-1 and TRBJ2-7; TRBD1 matches 9 bases. Germline assignment: CDR1 DFQATT and CDR2 SNEGSKA (reference sequence). CDR3 length: 13 residues. Trimming cost V 6 bases and J 2 bases; bases outside gene matches: 5. CDR3 DNA sequence: TGCAGTGCCACCGGGACAGGGACCTACGAGCAGTACTTC. Translated: CSATGTGTYEQYF.

Points on this clonotype: A read error may produce the germline difference seen at one junction end. This chain connects TRBV24-1 to TRBJ2-7; 7 positions agree with TRBD2. The CDR3 has 11 amino acids. Germline CDR1 reads KGHDR; CDR2 reads SFDVKD. The chain's CDR3 is CTTSSGYEQYF. In nucleotides, the CDR3 is TGTACCACCAGTAGCGGGTACGAGCAGTACTTC.

A few counts support this clonotype. V gene TRBV10-3 combines with J gene TRBJ1-6; D not certain. This CDR3 region has 12 residues. Trimming pared 6 bases from V and 9 bases from J, leaving 9 bases between. Germline assignment: CDR1 ENHRY and CDR2 SYGVKD. In DNA, the CDR3 is TGTGCCATCAGGGGCCTTGTTTCACCCCTCCACTTT. This sequence encodes CAIRGLVSPLHF.

Turning to this clonotype: A much larger clone is a single base away; this may be a read error. This chain links TRBV6-6 with TRBJ2-4; 9 bases map to TRBD1. The J call could be wrong; TRBJ2-7 is a better fit for the DNA end. This CDR3 has 15 residues. Germline V gives CDR1 MNHNY, CDR2 SVGAGI (reference sequence). CDR3 nucleotide sequence: TGTGCCAGCAGGTCGACCGGGACAGGGACTCGCGAGCAGTACTTC. It specifies CASRSTGTGTREQYF.

This clonotype has just a few counts. This chain connects TRBV2 to TRBJ1-2, with 12 bases aligning to TRBD1. Unmatched junction bases numbered 5, after V lost 6 bases and J lost 6 bases. There are 14 residues in the CDR3. The germline gives CDR1 SNHLY, CDR2 FYNNEI. The CDR3 DNA follows: TGTGCCAGCAGCCGGGACAGGGGGCCGAATGGCTACACCTTC. Amino acid sequence: CASSRDRGPNGYTF.

This clonotype was counted ten times or more. This sequence joins TRBV7-2 and TRBJ2-1; no clear D. CDR3 length: 14 amino acids. Germline V gene data show CDR1 as SGHTA and CDR2 as FQGNSA. Trimming removed 5 bases from V and 6 bases from J, with 14 bases in between. CDR3 nucleotide sequence: TGTGCCAGCAGCCACCCCGGAAGTTTCAATGAGCAGTTCTTC. Translated: CASSHPGSFNEQFF.

This chain links TRBV2 with TRBJ1-5; 8 nucleotides line up with TRBD1. Trimming at V came to 5 bases and at J to 5 bases, leaving 8 bases not matched to a gene. CDR1 is SNHLY, CDR2 FYNNEI, per germline. The CDR3 extends over 15 amino acids. The CDR3 sequence is CASSSGQGGYQPQHF. For the CDR3, the DNA is TGTGCCAGCAGTTCTGGACAGGGAGGATATCAGCCCCAGCATTTT.

By its share, this clonotype is medium-sized (0.01 to 0.1%). This chain links TRBV24-1 with TRBJ2-3, with no clear D. The CDR3 loop spans 13 amino acids. V was trimmed by 4 bases and J by 5 bases, leaving 9 bases between them. Germline V gene data show CDR1 as KGHDR and CDR2 as SFDVKD. In DNA, the CDR3 is TGTGCCACCAGTGACCCCCCGCGAGATACGCAGTATTTT. Translating gives CATSDPPRDTQYF.

This clonotype was counted a few times. This rearrangement joins TRBV15 to TRBJ1-2; D remains ambiguous. Germline V gene data show CDR1 as LNHNV and CDR2 as YYDKDF (reference sequence). The CDR3 totals 13 residues. V was trimmed by 2 bases and J by 6 bases, leaving 10 bases between them. CDR3 loop: CATSRSAPDGYTF. The CDR3 DNA follows: TGTGCCACCAGCAGAAGTGCCCCCGATGGCTACACCTTC.

The CDR3 DNA reads TGTGCCTGGATCAGGCCCTCGAACTATGGCTACACCTTC. Amino acid sequence: CAWIRPSNYGYTF. V usage is TRBV30 and J usage is TRBJ1-2; no definite D call. Between the trimmed V and J ends, which lost 4 bases and 2 bases, there was a span of 11 bases. CDR1 is GTSNPN and CDR2 is SVGIG in the germline V gene (reference sequence). The CDR3 runs 13 residues.